This T cell receptor (beta chain) was identified during a study of blood T cell repertoires in COVID-19. Looking at the study overall: Researchers got acute and convalescent COVID-19 samples from the United States, Italy and Spain.

The table came from immunoSEQ multiplex PCR; TCRdb's copy has only in-frame clones and leaves some out. The sample comprises around 300,000 clones, around nine tenths of which are singletons, and approximately 2% rests with the top ten. The receptor's source is a woman between 55 and 75 years old who had recovered from COVID-19. Sequenced material: PBMCs or T cells enriched from blood (not recorded which).

The CDR3 spells CASSYSRSGGSYEQYF. The CDR3 DNA reads as TGTGCCAGCAGTTACTCGAGGTCCGGGGGTTCCTACGAGCAGTACTTC. The V call is TRBV6-5, the J call TRBJ2-7; TRBD2 might be the D (6 bases). Trimming took 0 bases from V and 1 from J, leaving 13 bases between them. The CDR3 runs to 16 residues. Germline CDR1 reads MNHEY; CDR2 reads SVGAGI.